Included here is one T cell receptor beta chain sequence, with context. TCRdb analysed the RT-PCR reads with MiXCR anew, one entry per CDR3 protein. The sample shows approximately 410,000 distinct CDR3 sequences, roughly 17% of them seen only once. This sample was included in a study of patients and donors after allogeneic stem cell transplantation. From germline, CDR1 is MDHEN and CDR2 SYDVKM. This CDR3 contains 15 residues. The V gene end was trimmed by 4 bases and the J gene end by 4 bases; junction bases not matched to a gene: 8. This chain connects TRBV28 to TRBJ2-7; 9 positions match TRBD2. The sequencing input was blood, either unsorted or a sorted T cell fraction (not recorded which). This clonotype was sampled from a human donor who was either an allogeneic HSCT recipient or a stem cell or donor lymphocyte infusion donor (not recorded which). It is not recorded whose cells these are; they may come from a transplant donor. CDR3 protein: CASSSGLAIRYEQYF. Here the CDR3 DNA reads TGTGCCAGCAGTTCGGGACTAGCAATTCGGTACGAGCAGTACTTC.